This T cell receptor (beta chain) was documented in a study of shared clonotypes between healthy human individuals. Sorted-subset replicate PCRs used 200 ng of genomic DNA. This amount corresponded to tens of thousands of T cell genomes. Some clones are missing from TCRdb's copy, which holds only in-frame ones; the method was immunoSEQ multiplex PCR. The data contain 400,000 to 600,000 clones, roughly 95% of them singletons. The CDR3 extends over 15 amino acids. From germline, CDR1 is MDHEN and CDR2 SYDVKM. Deletions cut 7 bases from V and 8 bases from J, with 20 bases between. This chain joins TRBV28 and TRBJ1-4; the D is unclear. Material: naive CD4+ T cells sorted from blood. Subset meaning: CD45RA+ positively selected. The source of this sequence is a woman aged 30 to 39 in good health. The CDR3 coding sequence is TGTGCCAGCAACGAATGGGGAAATAAACGAGAAAAACTGTTTTTT. Translated: CASNEWGNKREKLFF.